The entry that follows covers one T cell receptor beta chain sequence. The antigen is undetermined. This entry is derived from a study of siplizumab effects on memory and regulatory T cells. The study's findings and limits: Tracing alloreactive clones into unstimulated subsets worked for only a minor fraction of them. Sequences that were alloreactive and traceable to unstimulated CD4+ memory cells were significantly reduced by siplizumab.

Clones were sequenced by immunoSEQ multiplex PCR, and TCRdb holds only the in-frame ones, with some missing. The data show fewer than 85,000 clones, 87% seen once. Germline CDR1 reads SGHDT; CDR2 reads YYEEEE. CDR3 length: 13 amino acids. Trimming removed 4 bases from V and 7 bases from J, with 12 bases in between. The genes are TRBV5-6 and TRBJ1-3; maybe TRBD1 (5 bases). The sequenced sample consisted of Tregs sorted from blood. This TCR derives from a human donor in good health. The CDR3 region is CASSRIGGNTIYF. The CDR3 DNA sequence: TGTGCCAGCAGCAGGATCGGGGGGAACACCATATATTTT. The complete variable domain, with remaining parts taken from reference TRBV5-6 and TRBJ1-3, reads DAGVTQSPTHLIKTRGQQVTLRCSPKSGHDTVSWYQQALGQGPQFIFQYYEEEERQRGNFPDRFSGHQFPNYSSELNVNALLLGDSALYLCASSRIGGNTIYFGEGSWLTVV.